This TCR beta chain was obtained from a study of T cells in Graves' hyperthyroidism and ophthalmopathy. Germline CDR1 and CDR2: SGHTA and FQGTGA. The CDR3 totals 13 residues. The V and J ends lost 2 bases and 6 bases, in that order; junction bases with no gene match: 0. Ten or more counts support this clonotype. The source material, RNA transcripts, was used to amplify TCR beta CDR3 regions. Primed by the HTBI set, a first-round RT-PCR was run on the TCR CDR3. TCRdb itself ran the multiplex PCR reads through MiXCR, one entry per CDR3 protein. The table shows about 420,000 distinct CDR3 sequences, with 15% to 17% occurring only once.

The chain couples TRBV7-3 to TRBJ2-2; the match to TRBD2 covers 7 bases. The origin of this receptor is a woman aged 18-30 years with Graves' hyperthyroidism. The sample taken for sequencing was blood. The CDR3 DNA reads TGTGCCAGCAGCTTAGCGGGAGCCGGGGAGCTGTTTTTT. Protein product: CASSLAGAGELFF.